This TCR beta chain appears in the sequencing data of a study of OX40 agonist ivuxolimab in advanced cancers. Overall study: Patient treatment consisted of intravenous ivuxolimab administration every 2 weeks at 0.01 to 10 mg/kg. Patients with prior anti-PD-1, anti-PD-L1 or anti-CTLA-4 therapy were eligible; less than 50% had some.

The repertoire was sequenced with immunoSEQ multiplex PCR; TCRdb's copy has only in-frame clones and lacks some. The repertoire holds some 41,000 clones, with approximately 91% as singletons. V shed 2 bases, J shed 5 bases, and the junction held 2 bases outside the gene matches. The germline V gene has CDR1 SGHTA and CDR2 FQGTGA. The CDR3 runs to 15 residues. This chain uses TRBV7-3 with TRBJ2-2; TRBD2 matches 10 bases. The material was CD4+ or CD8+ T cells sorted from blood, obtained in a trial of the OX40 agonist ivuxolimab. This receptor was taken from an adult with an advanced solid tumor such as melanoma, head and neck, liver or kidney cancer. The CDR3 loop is CASSLLAGGTGELFF. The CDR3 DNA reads TGTGCCAGCAGCTTATTAGCGGGAGGAACCGGGGAGCTGTTTTTT.